One and the same sample provided the 32 T cell receptor beta chains below, sequenced in a study of identical twins. TCRdb fed the 5' RACE reads into MiXCR, producing one record per CDR3 protein. Of over 550,000 distinct CDR3 sequences in the sample, about 7% were seen once. This same sample was also taken into another study, of yellow fever vaccine responses in identical twins.

The sample comprised PBMCs. The receptors originated from a young woman in good health.

In its sample, this clonotype was seen a few times. The chain links TRBV7-9 to TRBJ2-1; TRBD2 matches 9 bases. This CDR3 comprises 17 residues. CDR1 SEHNR and CDR2 FQNEAQ come from the germline V gene (reference sequence). The V segment lost 5 bases and the J segment 6 bases; nucleotides outside the gene matches: 14. The CDR3 loop is CASSPRSSIAGVNEQFF. The CDR3 region has the DNA TGTGCCAGCAGCCCGAGGTCCTCCATAGCGGGAGTCAATGAGCAGTTCTTC.

V usage is TRBV5-1 and J usage is TRBJ1-2, with TRBD1 identical over 7 bases. This CDR3 has 14 residues. Germline V lookup: CDR1 SGHRS, CDR2 YFSETQ. J was trimmed by 4 bases and V by 0 bases; bases with no gene match: 3. In DNA form, the CDR3 reads TGCGCCAGCAGCTTGGACAGGGGAGGCTATGGCTACACCTTC. Translation: CASSLDRGGYGYTF.

The genes are TRBV24-1 and TRBJ2-1, with 13 bases identical to TRBD2. The CDR3 extends over 15 amino acids. Trimming at V came to 6 bases and at J to 14 bases, leaving 12 bases not matched to a gene. Germline V lookup: CDR1 KGHDR, CDR2 SFDVKD. This chain's CDR3 is CATSTLGLAGVNEFF. The CDR3 DNA sequence: TGTGCCACCAGTACCTTAGGACTAGCGGGAGTTAATGAGTTCTTC.

This clonotype was counted a few times. The chain recombines TRBV7-9 with TRBJ1-5; D possibly corresponds to TRBD1 (5 bases). The V and J ends lost 5 bases and 5 bases respectively, with 10 bases between them. There are 13 residues in the CDR3. The germline V gene has CDR1 SEHNR and CDR2 FQNEAQ (reference sequence). CDR3 in DNA: TGTGCCAGCAGCACCTCGGGGGATCAGCCCCAGCATTTT. This encodes CASSTSGDQPQHF.

This clonotype has more than one count but fewer than ten. The CDR3 sequence: CASSFQTVDNEQFF. Written as DNA, the CDR3 is TGTGCCAGCAGTTTTCAGACTGTCGACAATGAGCAGTTCTTC. The chain combines TRBV12-3 or TRBV12-4 with TRBJ2-1, with D unclear. The CDR3 extends over 14 amino acids. V dropped 3 bases and J dropped 5 bases, with 11 bases sitting between them.

V gene TRBV7-2 combines with J gene TRBJ2-1; TRBD2 might be the D (5 bases). CDR1 and CDR2 (germline): SGHTA, FQGNSA. V lost 3 bases and J lost 7, with 19 bases in between. The CDR3 spans 16 residues. CDR3 loop: CASSLTLMGDRNEQFF. Written as DNA, the CDR3 is TGTGCCAGCAGCTTGACCTTAATGGGAGATCGGAATGAGCAGTTCTTC.

This chain uses TRBV7-9 with TRBJ1-6, with 10 bases identical to TRBD1. The CDR3 length is 16 residues. Per the germline V gene, CDR1 is SEHNR and CDR2 is FQNEAQ (reference sequence). V lost 5 bases to trimming and J lost 9 bases; unmatched junction nucleotides: 10. The CDR3 DNA follows: TGTGCCAGCAGCATCACCGGGACAGGGGAAGGTTCACCCCTCCACTTT. Translating gives CASSITGTGEGSPLHF.

This clonotype was seen at least ten times. The chain joins TRBV6-1 to TRBJ2-1; 9 bases align to TRBD2. CDR3 length: 17 residues. In germline, CDR1 is MNHNS, CDR2 SASEGT. The junction had 15 bases not matched to a gene; V was cut back by 7 bases and J by 5 bases. CDR3 protein: CASNVGHRLAENNEQFF. CDR3 in DNA: TGTGCCAGCAATGTTGGCCATAGACTAGCGGAAAACAATGAGCAGTTCTTC.

The gene calls are TRBV7-7 and TRBJ2-5, with TRBD1 identical over 9 bases. Germline V gene data show CDR1 as SSHAT and CDR2 as FNYEAQ (reference sequence). The V and J ends lost 5 bases and 1 base, in that order; junction bases with no gene match: 14. The CDR3 runs 18 residues. CDR3 nucleotides: TGTGCCAGCAGCCGGGGACAGGGTGGCCCAACCTCCCAAGAGACCCAGTACTTC. Its translation: CASSRGQGGPTSQETQYF. Full variable domain (remainder filled in from reference TRBV7-7 and TRBJ2-5): GAGVSQSPRYKVTKRGQDVTLRCDPISSHATLYWYQQALGQGPEFLTYFNYEAQPDKSGLPSDRFSAERPEGSISTLTIQRTEQRDSAMYRCASSRGQGGPTSQETQYFGPGTRLLVL.

There are a few counts of this clonotype. This chain connects TRBV12-5 to TRBJ2-1, with 8 bases identical to TRBD2. The V and J ends lost 3 bases and 5 bases, in that order; junction bases with no gene match: 9. The CDR3 contains 16 residues. Germline values: CDR1 LGHNT, CDR2 FRNRAP. CDR3: CASGFNKRERDNEQFF. The CDR3 bases are TGTGCTAGTGGTTTTAACAAGCGGGAGAGGGACAATGAGCAGTTCTTC. The whole variable domain, remainder taken from reference TRBV12-5 and TRBJ2-1, is DARVTQTPRHKVTEMGQEVTMRCQPILGHNTVFWYRQTMMQGLELLAYFRNRAPLDDSGMPKDRFSAEMPDATLATLKIQPSEPRDSAVYFCASGFNKRERDNEQFFGPGTRLTVL.

The V call is TRBV6-2 or TRBV6-3, the J call TRBJ1-1, with a weak D call TRBD1 (5 bases). The CDR3 sequence is 16 residues long. Germline-derived CDR1 and CDR2 are MNHEY and SVGEGT. With 7 bases removed from V and 0 bases from J, the gap between germline ends came to 18 bases. The CDR3 DNA sequence: TGTGCCAGCATTCCAGGGAGTCTAACGATGAACACTGAAGCTTTCTTT. Its protein is CASIPGSLTMNTEAFF.

This clonotype was seen only a few times. This may arise from a read error, as a much more abundant clone is one base away. The J gene is TRBJ1-5, the V gene TRBV10-3; weak D call: TRBD1 (6 bases). With 0 bases removed from V and 10 bases from J, the gap between germline ends came to 13 bases. CDR3 length: 14 amino acids. CDR1 and CDR2 (germline): ENHRY, SYGVKD. The CDR3 nucleotides read TGTGCCATCAGTGAGTCGGGGGCGAAGCACCCCCAGCATTTT. Translation: CAISESGAKHPQHF.

This clonotype was picked up a small number of times. V is TRBV18 and J is TRBJ2-7, with TRBD2 matching over 9 bases. V trimming: 3 bases; J trimming: 4 bases; junction bases outside the gene matches: 7. The CDR3 has 15 amino acids. In germline, CDR1 is KGHSH, CDR2 LQKENI. The CDR3 spells CASSPVASGEYEQYV. Here the CDR3 DNA reads TGTGCCAGCTCACCTGTCGCTAGCGGGGAGTACGAGCAGTACGTC.

V gene TRBV6-1 combines with J gene TRBJ1-2; D gene uncertain. This CDR3 spans 15 amino acids. Per the germline V gene, CDR1 is MNHNS and CDR2 is SASEGT. Trimming pared 5 bases from V and 3 bases from J, leaving 16 bases between. The CDR3 nucleotides are TGTGCCAGCAGTACCCGGGGAGGTTATGACTATGGCTACACCTTC. Protein: CASSTRGGYDYGYTF.

This clonotype has a count of ten or more. The V and J genes are TRBV5-1 and TRBJ2-5, with unresolved D. This CDR3 is built from 15 residues. Deletions cut 0 bases from V and 3 bases from J, with 12 bases between. Germline lookup yields CDR1 SGHRS and CDR2 YFSETQ. CDR3 loop: CASSLGQSIKETQYF. CDR3 bases: TGCGCCAGCAGCTTGGGGCAGAGCATAAAAGAGACCCAGTACTTC.

The chain employs TRBV18 and TRBJ1-1; D ambiguous. This CDR3 contains 14 residues. V was trimmed by 4 bases and J by 1 base, leaving 10 bases between them. Germline V gene lookup returns CDR1 KGHSH and CDR2 LQKENI. The CDR3 nucleotides read TGTGCCAGCTCACAACGTCTGGAGAACACTGAAGCTTTCTTT. As protein: CASSQRLENTEAFF.

A few counts support this clonotype. V gene TRBV14 combines with J gene TRBJ1-2, with D possibly TRBD1 on 6 matching bases. The germline V gene has CDR1 SGHDN and CDR2 FVKESK. V lost 1 base and J lost 7, with 16 bases in between. CDR3 length: 15 residues. The CDR3 coding sequence is TGTGCCAGCAGCCAAGCCCTTGGGACAACCTCTGGCTACACCTTC. It specifies CASSQALGTTSGYTF.

This clonotype was detected ten times or more. A junction boundary mismatches the germline segment, possibly from a read error. CDR3 loop: CASSLAGGFETQYF. The CDR3 bases are TGTGCCAGCAGCTTAGCAGGGGGCTTCGAGACCCAGTACTTC. This sequence joins TRBV12-3 or TRBV12-4 and TRBJ2-5, with 8 nucleotides matching TRBD1. There are 14 residues in the CDR3.

At least ten counts were recorded for this clonotype. This chain joins TRBV7-9 and TRBJ2-1; D not resolved. The germline gives CDR1 SEHNR, CDR2 FQNEAQ (reference sequence). This CDR3 contains 11 residues. The V gene lost 5 bases and the J gene lost 16 bases, with 15 bases spanning the gap. Here the CDR3 DNA reads TGTGCCAGCAGCATACAAGGACCGACTTTCTTC. Amino acids: CASSIQGPTFF.

There are a few counts of this clonotype. The V and J genes are TRBV7-2 and TRBJ2-1, with 13 bases matching TRBD2. The CDR3 consists of 16 residues. Germline lookup yields CDR1 SGHTA and CDR2 FQGNSA. Germline trimming cut 5 bases from V and 8 bases from J; bases unmatched to any gene: 9. CDR3 amino acids: CASSPETSGGLYEQFF. CDR3 DNA sequence: TGTGCCAGCAGCCCTGAGACTAGCGGGGGGTTGTATGAGCAGTTCTTC.

This clonotype was recorded many times. The V and J genes are TRBV6-6 and TRBJ2-3, with D possibly matching TRBD2 (6 bases). Germline assignment: CDR1 MNHNY and CDR2 SVGAGI (reference sequence). This CDR3 is 11 amino acids long. With 5 bases removed from V and 9 bases from J, the gap between germline ends came to 9 bases. The CDR3 sequence is CASSVEGTQYF. CDR3 sequence (DNA): TGTGCCAGCAGTGTGGAGGGAACGCAGTATTTT.

This clonotype was detected only a few times. The chain recombines TRBV6-1 with TRBJ2-7; 13 bases fit TRBD2. This CDR3 is 15 amino acids long. Germline V gene lookup returns CDR1 MNHNS and CDR2 SASEGT. J gave up 6 bases and V 6 bases, and 8 bases lay outside the gene matches. In nucleotides, the CDR3 is TGTGCCAGCAGCCCCAGACTAGCGGGAGGTAGCGAGCAGTACTTC. This translates into CASSPRLAGGSEQYF.

The CDR3 sequence: CATSRDRTSGYEQYV. Written as DNA, the CDR3 is TGTGCCACCAGCAGAGATAGGACTAGCGGCTACGAGCAGTACGTC. This chain uses TRBV15 with TRBJ2-7; 10 nucleotides line up with TRBD2. Germline V gene sequence: CDR1 LNHNV, CDR2 YYDKDF (reference sequence). The CDR3 extends over 15 amino acids. J lost 3 bases, V lost 0 bases, and 2 bases had no gene match.

This clonotype came up a few times. The V gene is TRBV2, the J gene TRBJ1-5; D unresolved. The germline V gene has CDR1 SNHLY and CDR2 FYNNEI. Trimming took off 8 bases at V and 2 bases at J, with 13 bases between the two ends. The CDR3 runs 14 residues. The CDR3 loop reads CASGRARGNQPQHF. In DNA, the CDR3 is TGTGCCAGCGGACGGGCCCGGGGCAATCAGCCCCAGCATTTT.

The rearrangement links TRBV28 to TRBJ1-4, with D tentatively TRBD1 (5 bases). CDR3 length: 16 residues. Deletions cut 4 bases from V and 4 bases from J, with 16 bases between. Germline V CDR1 and CDR2: MDHEN, SYDVKM. The CDR3 nucleotides read TGTGCCAGCAGTTCACCCGACAAGGGGAGTAATGAAAAACTGTTTTTT. Amino acids: CASSSPDKGSNEKLFF.

This clonotype has at least ten counts. V and J are TRBV10-2 and TRBJ1-5; TRBD1 might be the D (6 bases). The germline CDR1 and CDR2 sequences are WSHSY and SAAADI. V was cut by 3 bases and J by 7 bases, with 7 bases left in between. This CDR3 has 12 amino acids. CDR3 sequence (DNA): TGCGCCAGCAGTGAAGGGACACAGCCCCAGCATTTT. Encoded protein: CASSEGTQPQHF.

This clonotype has ten or more counts. This chain connects TRBV18 to TRBJ2-7; D ambiguous. The CDR3 has 13 amino acids. Per the germline V gene, CDR1 is KGHSH and CDR2 is LQKENI. V shed 3 bases and J shed 7 bases, with 13 bases lying between them. The CDR3 nucleotides are TGTGCCAGCTCACCCCTCGAGACCGCGGAGCAGTACGTC. It translates to CASSPLETAEQYV.

The chain combines TRBV12-3 or TRBV12-4 with TRBJ1-5, with 9 bases identical to TRBD1. V lost 3 bases to trimming and J lost 1 base; unmatched junction nucleotides: 7. This CDR3 contains 17 residues. CDR3 sequence (DNA): TGTGCCAGCAGTTTCAACAGGGGGCTAGGGAGCAATCAGCCCCAGCATTTT. Its protein is CASSFNRGLGSNQPQHF.

This clonotype turned up a few times. The chain is built from TRBV29-1 and TRBJ2-3, with 7 positions matching TRBD2. There are 13 residues in the CDR3. J was trimmed by 4 bases and V by 3 bases; bases with no gene match: 4. Germline V gives CDR1 SQVTM, CDR2 ANQGSEA. The CDR3: CSVEREGPDTQYF. Here the CDR3 DNA reads TGCAGCGTTGAGAGGGAGGGTCCAGATACGCAGTATTTT.

In its sample, this clonotype was seen a few times. This chain uses TRBV12-3 or TRBV12-4 with TRBJ2-5; D is possibly TRBD1 or TRBD2 (6 bases each). The CDR3 contains 14 residues. V lost 8 bases and J lost 1, with 14 bases in between. The CDR3 DNA reads as TGTGCCAGCGGATCTCCGGGGGCCCAAGAGACCCAGTACTTC. The encoded protein is CASGSPGAQETQYF.

The chain combines TRBV5-1 with TRBJ2-7; perhaps TRBD2 as D (5 bases). The germline gives CDR1 SGHRS, CDR2 YFSETQ. The CDR3 loop spans 17 amino acids. With 2 bases removed from V and 1 base from J, the gap between germline ends came to 19 bases. The DNA of the CDR3 is TGCGCCAGCAGCTTCGCTATAGCGATAGGAGGTTCCTACGAGCAGTACTTC. The encoded protein is CASSFAIAIGGSYEQYF. The variable domain in full, with the rest retrieved from reference TRBV5-1 and TRBJ2-7, is KAGVTQTPRYLIKTRGQQVTLSCSPISGHRSVSWYQQTPGQGLQFLFEYFSETQRNKGNFPGRFSGRQFSNSRSEMNVSTLELGDSALYLCASSFAIAIGGSYEQYFGPGTRLTVT.

This clonotype has ten or more counts. The gene calls are TRBV2 and TRBJ2-6; no definite D call. CDR1 and CDR2 (germline): SNHLY, FYNNEI. Trimming took 6 bases from V and 0 from J, leaving 6 bases between them. This CDR3 is built from 14 residues. This chain's CDR3 is CASRGRSGANVLTF. The CDR3 DNA sequence: TGTGCCAGCAGGGGCCGCTCTGGGGCCAACGTCCTGACTTTC.